This T cell receptor beta chain was documented in a study of blood T cell dynamics during melanoma immunotherapy. Time point of the sample: week 3, after first cycle of checkpoint inhibitor. Every bulk PBMC sample received the same 350 ng of DNA. Profiled with immunoSEQ multiplex PCR; TCRdb holds only in-frame clones, not every one. Of some 10,000 clones listed, less than 90% are singletons. Germline V lookup: CDR1 SGHTA, CDR2 FQGNSA. J was trimmed by 5 bases and V by 2 bases; bases with no gene match: 6. This CDR3 has 16 amino acids. The V call is TRBV7-2, the J call TRBJ1-1; 12 bases line up with TRBD1. This material consisted of blood, taken from a patient treated with checkpoint blockade. The TCR sequence derives from a human donor with melanoma. The CDR3 loop is CASSLPGQGANTEAFF. The CDR3 DNA is TGTGCCAGCAGCTTACCGGGACAGGGGGCGAATACTGAAGCTTTCTTT.